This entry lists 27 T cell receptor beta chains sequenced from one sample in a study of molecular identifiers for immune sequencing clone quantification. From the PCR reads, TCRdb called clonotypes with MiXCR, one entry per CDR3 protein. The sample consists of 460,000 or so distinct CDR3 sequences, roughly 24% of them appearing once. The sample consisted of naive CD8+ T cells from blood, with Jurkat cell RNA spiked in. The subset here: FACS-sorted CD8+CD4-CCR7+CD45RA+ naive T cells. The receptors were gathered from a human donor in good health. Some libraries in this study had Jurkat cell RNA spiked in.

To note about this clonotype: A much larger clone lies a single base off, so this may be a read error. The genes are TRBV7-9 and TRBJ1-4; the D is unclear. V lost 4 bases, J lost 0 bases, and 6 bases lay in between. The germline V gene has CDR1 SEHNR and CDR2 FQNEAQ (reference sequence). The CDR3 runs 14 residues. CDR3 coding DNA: TGTGCCAGCAGCTCCTTCGCAACTAATGAAAAACTGTTTTTT. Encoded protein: CASSSFATNEKLFF.

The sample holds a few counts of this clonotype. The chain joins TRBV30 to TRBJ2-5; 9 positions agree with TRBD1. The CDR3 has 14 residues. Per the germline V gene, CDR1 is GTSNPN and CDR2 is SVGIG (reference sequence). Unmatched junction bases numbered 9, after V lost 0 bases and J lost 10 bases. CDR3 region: CAWSVGQGRVSQYF. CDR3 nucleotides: TGTGCCTGGAGTGTCGGACAGGGGAGGGTGAGCCAGTACTTC.

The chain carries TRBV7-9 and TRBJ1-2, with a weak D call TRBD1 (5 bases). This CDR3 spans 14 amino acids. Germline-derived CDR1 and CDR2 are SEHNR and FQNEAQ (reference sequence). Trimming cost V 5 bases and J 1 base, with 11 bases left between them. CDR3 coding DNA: TGTGCCAGCAGCCAAACAGGATTTAACTATGGCTACACCTTC. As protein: CASSQTGFNYGYTF.

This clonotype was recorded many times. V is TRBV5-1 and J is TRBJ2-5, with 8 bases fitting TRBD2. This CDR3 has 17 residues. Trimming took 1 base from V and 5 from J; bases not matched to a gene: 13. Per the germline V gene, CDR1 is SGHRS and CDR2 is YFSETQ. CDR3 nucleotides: TGCGCCAGCAGCTTGCCCATAGCGGGAATGTTGGAGGAGACCCAGTACTTC. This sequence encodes CASSLPIAGMLEETQYF.

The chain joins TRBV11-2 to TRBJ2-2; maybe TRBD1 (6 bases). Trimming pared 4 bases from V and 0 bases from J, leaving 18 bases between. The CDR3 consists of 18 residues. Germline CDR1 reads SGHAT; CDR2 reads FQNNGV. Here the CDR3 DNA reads TGTGCCAGCAGCTCGTCGGGACACCGAACTCCGAACACCGGGGAGCTGTTTTTT. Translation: CASSSSGHRTPNTGELFF.

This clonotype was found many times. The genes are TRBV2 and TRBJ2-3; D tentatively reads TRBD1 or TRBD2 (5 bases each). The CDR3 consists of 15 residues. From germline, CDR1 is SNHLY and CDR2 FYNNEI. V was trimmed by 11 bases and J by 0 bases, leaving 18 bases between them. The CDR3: CASSRGVISTDTQYF. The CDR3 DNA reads TGTGCCTCGTCGAGGGGAGTTATTAGCACAGATACGCAGTATTTT.

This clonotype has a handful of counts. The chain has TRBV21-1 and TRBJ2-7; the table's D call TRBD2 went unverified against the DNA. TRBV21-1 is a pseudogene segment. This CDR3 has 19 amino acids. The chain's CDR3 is CASSPSPGTSGRMFEEQYF. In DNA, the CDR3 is TGTGCCAGCAGCCCGAGCCCCGGGACTAGCGGGAGAATGTTCGAGGAGCAGTACTTC.

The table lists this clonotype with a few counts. The CDR3: CASSESGTGVTEAFF. CDR3 coding DNA: TGCGCCAGCAGTGAGTCTGGGACAGGGGTCACTGAAGCTTTCTTT. This chain uses TRBV10-2 with TRBJ1-1; 10 bases line up with TRBD1. CDR1 and CDR2 (germline): WSHSY, SAAADI. The CDR3 is 15 amino acids. Trimming cost V 0 bases and J 4 bases; bases outside gene matches: 2.

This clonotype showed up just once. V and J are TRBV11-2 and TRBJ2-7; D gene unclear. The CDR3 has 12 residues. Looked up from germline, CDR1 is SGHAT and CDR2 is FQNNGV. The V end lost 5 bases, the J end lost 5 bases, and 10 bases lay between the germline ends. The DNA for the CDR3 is TGTGCCAGCAGCCCGAGGTCCAACGAGCAGTACTTC. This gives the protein CASSPRSNEQYF.

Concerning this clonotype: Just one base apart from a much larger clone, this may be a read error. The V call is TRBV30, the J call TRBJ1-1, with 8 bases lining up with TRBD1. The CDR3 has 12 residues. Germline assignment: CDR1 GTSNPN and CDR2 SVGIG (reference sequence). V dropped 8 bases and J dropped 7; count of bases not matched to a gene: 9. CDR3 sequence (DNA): TGTGCCCGGTCACAGGGGGGGTTTGAAGCTTTCTTT. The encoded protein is CARSQGGFEAFF.

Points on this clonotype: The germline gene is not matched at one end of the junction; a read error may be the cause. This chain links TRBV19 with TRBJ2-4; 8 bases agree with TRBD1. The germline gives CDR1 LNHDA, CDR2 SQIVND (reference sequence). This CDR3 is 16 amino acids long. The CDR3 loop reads CASDNGQGRAKNIQNF. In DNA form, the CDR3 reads TGTGCCAGTGACAACGGACAGGGTAGGGCGAAAAACATTCAGAACTTC.

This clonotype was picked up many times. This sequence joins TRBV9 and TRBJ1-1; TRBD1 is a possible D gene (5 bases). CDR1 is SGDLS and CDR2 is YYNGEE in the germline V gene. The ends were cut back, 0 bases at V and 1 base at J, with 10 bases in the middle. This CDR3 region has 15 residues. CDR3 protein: CASSVGGPTNTEAFF. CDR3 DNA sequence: TGTGCCAGCAGCGTAGGGGGACCGACGAACACTGAAGCTTTCTTT. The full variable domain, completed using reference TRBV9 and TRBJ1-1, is DSGVTQTPKHLITATGQRVTLRCSPRSGDLSVYWYQQSLDQGLQFLIQYYNGEERAKGNILERFSAQQFPDLHSELNLSSLELGDSALYFCASSVGGPTNTEAFFGQGTRLTVV.

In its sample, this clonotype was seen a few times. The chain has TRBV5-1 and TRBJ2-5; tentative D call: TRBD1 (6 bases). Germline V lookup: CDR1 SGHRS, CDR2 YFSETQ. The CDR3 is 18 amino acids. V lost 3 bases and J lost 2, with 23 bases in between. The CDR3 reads CASSSDSQGYSYQETQYF. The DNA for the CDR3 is TGCGCCAGCAGCTCAGATTCTCAGGGGTATTCGTATCAAGAGACCCAGTACTTC. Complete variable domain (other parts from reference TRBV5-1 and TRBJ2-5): KAGVTQTPRYLIKTRGQQVTLSCSPISGHRSVSWYQQTPGQGLQFLFEYFSETQRNKGNFPGRFSGRQFSNSRSEMNVSTLELGDSALYLCASSSDSQGYSYQETQYFGPGTRLLVL.

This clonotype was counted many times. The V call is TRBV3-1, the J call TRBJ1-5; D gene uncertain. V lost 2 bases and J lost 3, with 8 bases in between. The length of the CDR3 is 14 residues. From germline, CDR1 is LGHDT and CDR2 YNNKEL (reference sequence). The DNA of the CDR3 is TGTGCCAGCAGCCAACGAGAGATCAATCAGCCCCAGCATTTT. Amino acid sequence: CASSQREINQPQHF.

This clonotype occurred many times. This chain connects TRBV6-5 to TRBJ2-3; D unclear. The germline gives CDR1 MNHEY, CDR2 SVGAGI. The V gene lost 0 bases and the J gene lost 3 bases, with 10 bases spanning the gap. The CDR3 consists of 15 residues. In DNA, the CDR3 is TGTGCCAGCAGTTACTCTCCGGGCGTGACAGATACGCAGTATTTT. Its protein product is CASSYSPGVTDTQYF.

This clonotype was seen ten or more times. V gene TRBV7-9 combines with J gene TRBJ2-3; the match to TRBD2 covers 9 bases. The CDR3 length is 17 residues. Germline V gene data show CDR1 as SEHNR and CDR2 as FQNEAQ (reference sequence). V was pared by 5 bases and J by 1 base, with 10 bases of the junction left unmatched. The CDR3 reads CASSRPRPSGGTDTQYF. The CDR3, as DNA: TGTGCCAGCAGCCGCCCGAGGCCTAGCGGGGGCACAGATACGCAGTATTTT.

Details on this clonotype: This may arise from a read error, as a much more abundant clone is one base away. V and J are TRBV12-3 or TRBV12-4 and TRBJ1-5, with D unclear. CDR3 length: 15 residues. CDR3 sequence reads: CARSQTDYSNQPQHF. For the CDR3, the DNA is TGTGCCCGCAGCCAGACGGACTATAGCAATCAGCCCCAGCATTTT.

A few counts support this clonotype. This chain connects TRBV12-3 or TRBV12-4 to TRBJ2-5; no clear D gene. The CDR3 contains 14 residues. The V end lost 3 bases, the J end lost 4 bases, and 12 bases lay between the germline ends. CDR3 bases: TGTGCCAGCAGTTTGGGTTATTTCGGAGAGACCCAGTACTTC. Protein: CASSLGYFGETQYF.

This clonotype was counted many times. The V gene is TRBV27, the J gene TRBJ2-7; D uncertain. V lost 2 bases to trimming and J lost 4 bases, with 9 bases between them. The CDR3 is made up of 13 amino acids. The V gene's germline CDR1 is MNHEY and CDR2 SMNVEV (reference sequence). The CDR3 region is CASSLGASYEQYF. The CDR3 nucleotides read TGTGCCAGCAGTTTAGGCGCCTCATACGAGCAGTACTTC.

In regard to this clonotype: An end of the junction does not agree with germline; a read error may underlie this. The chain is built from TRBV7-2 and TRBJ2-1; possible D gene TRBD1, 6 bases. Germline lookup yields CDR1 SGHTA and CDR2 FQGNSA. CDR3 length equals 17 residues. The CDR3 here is CACSLLVGQPGTNEQFF. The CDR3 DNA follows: TGTGCCTGCAGCTTATTAGTGGGGCAACCCGGGACAAATGAGCAGTTCTTC.

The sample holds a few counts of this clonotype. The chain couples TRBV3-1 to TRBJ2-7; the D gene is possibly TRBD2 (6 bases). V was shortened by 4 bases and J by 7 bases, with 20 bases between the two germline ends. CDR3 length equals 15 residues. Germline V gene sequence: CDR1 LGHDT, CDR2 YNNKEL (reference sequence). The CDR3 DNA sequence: TGTGCCAGCAGCCCTAGCGCCGGGGTAGTGCGGGAGCAGTACTTC. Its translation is CASSPSAGVVREQYF.

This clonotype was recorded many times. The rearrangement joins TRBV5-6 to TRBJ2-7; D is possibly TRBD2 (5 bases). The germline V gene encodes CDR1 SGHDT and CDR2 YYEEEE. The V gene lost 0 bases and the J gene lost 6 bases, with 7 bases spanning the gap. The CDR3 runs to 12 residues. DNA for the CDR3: TGTGCCAGCAGCTTGGAAGGGAGCGAGCAGTACTTC. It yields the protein CASSLEGSEQYF.

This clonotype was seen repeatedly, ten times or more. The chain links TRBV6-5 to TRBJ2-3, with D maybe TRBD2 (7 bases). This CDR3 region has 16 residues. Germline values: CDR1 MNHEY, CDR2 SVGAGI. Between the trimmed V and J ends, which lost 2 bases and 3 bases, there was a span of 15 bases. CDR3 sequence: CASSYAGGQRTDTQYF. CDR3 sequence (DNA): TGTGCCAGCAGTTACGCCGGGGGGCAGAGGACAGATACGCAGTATTTT.

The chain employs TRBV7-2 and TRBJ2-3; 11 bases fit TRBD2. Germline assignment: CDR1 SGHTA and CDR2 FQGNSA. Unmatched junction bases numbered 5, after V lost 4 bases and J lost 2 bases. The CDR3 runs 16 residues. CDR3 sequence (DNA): TGTGCCAGCAGCTCCGAACTAGCGGGGGCCACAGATACGCAGTATTTT. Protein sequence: CASSSELAGATDTQYF.

The CDR3 reads CAISAALGYTF. The DNA for the CDR3 is TGTGCCATCAGTGCAGCACTTGGCTACACCTTC. The chain joins TRBV10-3 to TRBJ1-2; D gene uncertain. This CDR3 is 11 amino acids long. Trimming removed 4 bases from V and 7 bases from J, with 7 bases in between. CDR1 is ENHRY and CDR2 is SYGVKD in the germline V gene.

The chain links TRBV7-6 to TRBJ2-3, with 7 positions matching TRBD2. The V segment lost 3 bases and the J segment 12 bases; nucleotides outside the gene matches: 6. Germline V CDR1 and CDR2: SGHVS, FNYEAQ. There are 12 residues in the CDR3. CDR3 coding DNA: TGTGCCAGCAGCTTGGGAGGGCCTGGACAGTATTTT. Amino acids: CASSLGGPGQYF. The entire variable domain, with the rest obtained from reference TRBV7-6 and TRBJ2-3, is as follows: GAGVSQSPRYKVTKRGQDVALRCDPISGHVSLYWYRQALGQGPEFLTYFNYEAQQDKSGLPNDRFSAERPEGSISTLTIQRTEQRDSAMYRCASSLGGPGQYFGPGTRLTVL.

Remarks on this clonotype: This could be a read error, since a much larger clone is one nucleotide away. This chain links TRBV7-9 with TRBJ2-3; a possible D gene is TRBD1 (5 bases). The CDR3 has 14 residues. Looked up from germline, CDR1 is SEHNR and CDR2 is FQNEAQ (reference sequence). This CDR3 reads CASSLEEYTGTQYF. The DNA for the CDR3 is TGTGCCAGCAGCTTAGAGGAGTACACAGGTACGCAGTATTTT.